The rows below give T cell receptor beta chains drawn from one sample of a study of blood T cells in healthy people across ages. Via MiXCR, TCRdb re-called the 5' RACE reads, giving one row per CDR3 protein. The table lists around 580,000 distinct CDR3 sequences, around 48% of them singletons. Sequenced: blood. These TCRs come from a man older than 75 in good health. Both conserved end residues are part of each CDR3. The D gene is left open where the match is weak. Clone size is not always given. Where it is, it says once, few, many or a class for expanded clones.

j_call clone_size d_call v_call cdr3_nt cdr3_aa
TRBJ2-2 few - TRBV6-6 TGTGCCAGCAGTTACTCAGCGGGCAACACCGGGGAGCTGTTTTTT CASSYSAGNTGELFF
TRBJ2-3 - TRBD2 TRBV9 TGTGCCAGCAATCTAGCGGGGGGGCTAAATACGCAGTATTTT CASNLAGGLNTQYF
TRBJ2-3 - TRBD2 TRBV7-3 TGTGCCAGCAGCTTGGTGGGAGGGCCCGTCGGGGATACGCAGTATTTT CASSLVGGPVGDTQYF
TRBJ2-7 - TRBD2 TRBV6-5 TGTGCCAGCAGTTCCCGACTAGCGGGGGGGCCGTCCTACAATGAGCAGTACTTC CASSSRLAGGPSYNEQYF
TRBJ2-1 few - TRBV6-2/TRBV6-3 TGTGCCAGCACCCGAACCGGAAATGAGCAGTTCTTC CASTRTGNEQFF
TRBJ2-7 - - TRBV27 TGTGCCAGCACCCAAATGGTGGGGCGCCTAACCTACGAGCAGTACTTC CASTQMVGRLTYEQYF
TRBJ2-1 few - TRBV28 TGTGCCAGCAGCCAGGGCGGAAACAACAATGAGCAGTTCTTC CASSQGGNNNEQFF
TRBJ2-5 - - TRBV7-9 TGTGCCAGCGGGGGAGGTGAGACCCAGTACTTC CASGGGETQYF
TRBJ2-3 - TRBD2 TRBV10-1 TGCGCCAGCAGTGGAAGCGGGGAATATACGCAGTATTTT CASSGSGEYTQYF
TRBJ2-7 many TRBD2 TRBV6-6 TGTGCCACCCGGACTAGCGCCGACGTTTACTACGAGCAGTACTTC CATRTSADVYYEQYF
TRBJ2-7 - TRBD2 TRBV3-1 TGTGCCAGCAGCTCCCGGGGGGGAACCTACGAGCAGTACTTC CASSSRGGTYEQYF
TRBJ2-3 - TRBD2 TRBV4-2 TGTGCCAGCAGCCAAGACCCAACTAGCGGGAGGGCCCCAGATACGCAGTATTTT CASSQDPTSGRAPDTQYF
TRBJ2-7 - - TRBV10-2 TGCGCCAGCAACCTGGGTAACTCTCACGAGCAGTACTTC CASNLGNSHEQYF
TRBJ1-4 - - TRBV21-1 TGTGCCAGCAGCAAAAACTCCCCAGGGGGTGCTAATGAAAAACTGTTTTTT CASSKNSPGGANEKLFF
TRBJ2-7 - TRBD2 TRBV20-1 TGCAGTGCTAGAGATCAAGCCAGCGGGAGGGCCATGGTATACTACGAGCAGTACTTC CSARDQASGRAMVYYEQYF
TRBJ2-1 - - TRBV3-1 TGTGCCGGCAGCTCGCCATTAAGCCCAGGGACGGGGAAATACAATGAGCAGTTCTTC CAGSSPLSPGTGKYNEQFF
TRBJ2-1 - TRBD2 TRBV20-1 TGCAGTGCTAGAGATCCTAGCGGGAACTCCTACAATGAGCAGTTCTTC CSARDPSGNSYNEQFF
TRBJ1-2 - - TRBV28 TGTGCCAGCGGACGGACCGGCCCCTATGGCTACACCTTC CASGRTGPYGYTF
TRBJ2-2 - TRBD2 TRBV7-8 TGTGCCAGCAGCTTAGCTAGCGGGCACACCGGGGAGCTGTTTTTT CASSLASGHTGELFF
TRBJ2-7 - - TRBV4-3 TGCGCCAGCAGCCAAGACCTTAAGGTGAAGTACGAGCAGTACTTC CASSQDLKVKYEQYF
TRBJ2-5 - TRBD2 TRBV2 TGTGCCAGCAACTTAAGCCCAGCGGGGCACCAAGAGACCCAGTACTTC CASNLSPAGHQETQYF
TRBJ2-1 - TRBD2 TRBV20-1 TGCAGTGCCCGGGGACTACACTCCTACAATGAGCAGTTCTTC CSARGLHSYNEQFF
TRBJ1-5 - - TRBV7-9 TGTGCCAGCAGCTCACAGGAGGATCAGCCCCAGCATTTT CASSSQEDQPQHF
TRBJ2-1 few - TRBV5-1 TGCGCCAGCAGCTCCGGGGGAGGGGGAAGCTCCTACAATGAGCAGTTCTTC CASSSGGGGSSYNEQFF
TRBJ2-3 few - TRBV11-1 TGTGCCAGCAGCCCCCGGTTGGGCACAGATACGCAGTATTTT CASSPRLGTDTQYF
TRBJ2-7 many - TRBV6-6 TGTGCCAGCAGTTACTCATTTTCGGATGGCTACGAGCAGTACTTC CASSYSFSDGYEQYF
TRBJ2-6 few TRBD2 TRBV4-3 TGCGCCAGCAGCCGGAACCTAGCGGAAGCGGCCTCTGGGGCCAACGTCCTGACTTTC CASSRNLAEAASGANVLTF
TRBJ2-1 few TRBD2 TRBV3-1 TGTGCCAGCAGCCGACTAGCCTTTGAGCAGTTCTTC CASSRLAFEQFF
TRBJ2-3 - TRBD2 TRBV10-3 TGTGCCATCTGGGCGGGAGTTGAGACAGATACGCAGTATTTT CAIWAGVETDTQYF
TRBJ1-2 - - TRBV27 TGTGCCAGCAGTTTTGGCAGGGGAAACTATGACTACACCTTC CASSFGRGNYDYTF
TRBJ1-2 few TRBD1 TRBV2 TGTGCCAGCAGGAGAGGGGGCATAGACTATGGCTACACCTTC CASRRGGIDYGYTF
TRBJ2-7 - TRBD2 TRBV27 TGTGCCAGCAGTTCTAATAGCGGGGGATACCTCTACAATGAGCAGTACTTC CASSSNSGGYLYNEQYF
TRBJ2-7 - - TRBV7-9 TGTGCCAGCAGCGTAGGGCCCCGTCACGAGCAGTACTTC CASSVGPRHEQYF
TRBJ2-1 - - TRBV15 TGTGCCACCAGCGCCACCGGGACACAATACAATGAGCAGTTCTTC CATSATGTQYNEQFF
TRBJ1-2 - TRBD1 TRBV6-2/TRBV6-3 TGTGCCAGCAGCACTTTTGGGACAGGGATAATCAACGATGGCTACACCTTC CASSTFGTGIINDGYTF
TRBJ1-1 - TRBD1 TRBV28 TGTGCCAGCAGGCGACAGGGCCCTGAAGCTTTCTTT CASRRQGPEAFF
TRBJ2-1 few - TRBV7-2 TGTGCCAGCAGCTTAAGGCAGGGTGCGTACAATGAGCAGTTCTTC CASSLRQGAYNEQFF
TRBJ1-1 - - TRBV3-1 TGTGCCAGCAGCCAAGTCGCGGAGGGGACTGAAGCTTTCTTT CASSQVAEGTEAFF
TRBJ1-3 - TRBD1 TRBV6-5 TGTGCCCGCAGATCTAGACAGGGCTCTGGAAACACCATATATTTT CARRSRQGSGNTIYF
TRBJ2-5 - - TRBV5-6 TGTGCCAGCAGCGTTAACACCCAAGAGACCCAGTACTTC CASSVNTQETQYF
TRBJ2-3 - TRBD2 TRBV6-5 TGTGCCAGCAGTTACAGATTGGGCGGGAGAGGCACGGATACGCAGTATTTT CASSYRLGGRGTDTQYF
TRBJ2-7 - - TRBV28 TGTGCCAGCAGGCCCCGGAGACGCGAGCAGTACTTC CASRPRRREQYF
TRBJ1-5 once - TRBV6-2/TRBV6-3 TGTGCCAGCAAGGGCACGTATAGCAATCAGCCCCAGCATTTT CASKGTYSNQPQHF
TRBJ2-3 - - TRBV4-3 TGCGCCAGCAGCCACCAACTAGTACCCACAGATACGCAGTATTTT CASSHQLVPTDTQYF
TRBJ2-5 - - TRBV4-2 TGTGCCAGCAGCCAAGGCACGCCAACGATGGGGATCCAGTACTTC CASSQGTPTMGIQYF
TRBJ2-7 - - TRBV7-2 TGTGCCAGCAGCTTAGGGCACGGCGAGCAGTACTTC CASSLGHGEQYF
TRBJ2-1 - - TRBV4-3 TGCGCCAGCAGCCAAAGGGGGGGGGGAGTTTCCTACAATGAGCAGTTCTTC CASSQRGGGVSYNEQFF
TRBJ2-1 many TRBD1 TRBV6-6 TGTGCCAGCAGCCCGGGACAGGGCGGAATCTTGTCCTACAATGAGCAGTTCTTC CASSPGQGGILSYNEQFF
TRBJ2-7 few - TRBV20-1 TGCAGTGCTCCCACAGGGAGGGCGGGCGAGCAGTACTTC CSAPTGRAGEQYF
TRBJ2-3 few - TRBV5-4 TGTGCCAGCAGCTTGCGTCCAAGCACAGATACGCAGTATTTT CASSLRPSTDTQYF
TRBJ2-1 many - TRBV6-6 TGTGCCAGCCGAGAGTTGAGGAGCTCCTACAATGAGCAGTTCTTC CASRELRSSYNEQFF
TRBJ2-3 - - TRBV10-3 TGTGCCATCAGTGAGCGGGGGGCGGATACGCAGTATTTT CAISERGADTQYF
TRBJ2-1 once TRBD2 TRBV6-5 TGTGCCAGCAGTTACTCGAGACTAGCGGGAGCCACTGAGCAGTTCTTC CASSYSRLAGATEQFF
TRBJ1-2 - - TRBV4-1 TGCGCCAGCAGCCAAGATTTGATCCCTCTTGGCTACACCTTC CASSQDLIPLGYTF
TRBJ2-3 - - TRBV24-1 TGTGCCACCAGTGATCCTAGCACAGATACGCAGTATTTT CATSDPSTDTQYF
TRBJ2-2 few - TRBV7-9 TGTGCCAGCAGCTTTGGGCGGGGCCAGAACACCGGGGAGCTGTTTTTT CASSFGRGQNTGELFF
TRBJ2-7 - TRBD2 TRBV4-2 TGTGCCGGCAGCCAAGATCTAGCGGGTGATACCTACGAGCAGTACTTC CAGSQDLAGDTYEQYF
TRBJ1-6 - - TRBV6-5 TGTGCCAGCAGGACCCAATTCAGCTCCTATAATTCACCCCTCCACTTT CASRTQFSSYNSPLHF
TRBJ2-7 few TRBD2 TRBV5-1 TGCGCCAGCAGCTTGCAGACTAGCGGACCCTGGGAGCAGTACTTC CASSLQTSGPWEQYF